Below are 30 T cell receptor beta chains sequenced from a single sample in a study of beta chain features in type 1 diabetes. The study reverse transcribed the entire isolated RNA, so it sequenced expressed TCRB transcripts. The repertoire was sequenced with immunoSEQ multiplex PCR; TCRdb's copy has only in-frame clones and lacks some. The data contain around 500,000 clones, approximately 10% of them singletons. The source material was naive CD4+ T cells from blood. The receptors here all came from a woman aged 18-29 years in good health.

This chain connects TRBV5-1 to TRBJ2-1; D call uncertain. Per germline, CDR1 SGHRS and CDR2 YFSETQ. This CDR3 comprises 12 residues. The germline V and J ends were trimmed by 4 bases and 8 bases, with 10 bases remaining between them. The chain's CDR3 is CASSIPSYEQFF. The CDR3 region has the DNA TGCGCCAGCAGCATACCGAGCTATGAGCAGTTCTTC.

The chain combines TRBV13 with TRBJ2-1; 9 bases line up with TRBD2. Germline V gene data show CDR1 as PRHDT and CDR2 as FYEKMQ (reference sequence). The CDR3 contains 16 residues. Losses at the gene ends were 1 base for V and 4 bases for J; bases not matched to a gene: 5. The CDR3 DNA reads TGTGCCAGCAGCTTAGTCGGACTAGCGAGATACAATGAGCAGTTCTTC. It specifies CASSLVGLARYNEQFF.

The CDR3 DNA is TGTGCCAGTGGGACAGGGATGCAGCCCCAGCATTTT. Amino acids: CASGTGMQPQHF. The genes are TRBV9 and TRBJ1-5; 9 bases are a match to TRBD1. J lost 7 bases, V lost 8 bases, and 4 bases had no gene match. Per germline, CDR1 SGDLS and CDR2 YYNGEE. The CDR3 consists of 12 residues. The full variable domain, its missing parts supplied by reference TRBV9 and TRBJ1-5, is DSGVTQTPKHLITATGQRVTLRCSPRSGDLSVYWYQQSLDQGLQFLIQYYNGEERAKGNILERFSAQQFPDLHSELNLSSLELGDSALYFCASGTGMQPQHFGDGTRLSIL.

The chain uses TRBV7-2 and TRBJ2-5; a weak D match, TRBD2 (5 bases). The CDR3 runs 13 residues. Per germline, CDR1 SGHTA and CDR2 FQGNSA. V gave up 3 bases and J gave up 4 bases, with 9 bases separating them. CDR3 residues: CASSFGIRETQYF. DNA of the CDR3: TGTGCCAGCAGCTTCGGGATCCGAGAGACCCAGTACTTC.

This clone was recorded a few times. The rearrangement links TRBV7-2 to TRBJ2-7, with D tentatively TRBD2 (6 bases). Trimming took 1 base from V and 2 from J, leaving 12 bases between them. Germline V gives CDR1 SGHTA, CDR2 FQGNSA. The CDR3 is 15 residues long. The CDR3 spells CASSLGGGVAYEQYV. The CDR3 nucleotides read TGTGCCAGCAGCTTAGGGGGCGGGGTTGCCTACGAGCAGTACGTC.

This clone was picked up many times. This sequence joins TRBV23-1 and TRBJ2-2; D is undetermined. TRBV23-1 is given ORF status, its function remaining uncertain. V was pared by 0 bases and J by 6 bases, with 2 bases between. CDR3 length equals 12 residues. CDR3 nucleotides: TGCGCCAGCAGTCAATCGTCCGGGGAGCTGTTTTTT. Translation gives CASSQSSGELFF.

This clone was detected only a few times. The V and J genes are TRBV4-1 and TRBJ2-1; no clear D. This CDR3 is built from 14 residues. The V gene's germline CDR1 is MGHRA and CDR2 YSYEKL. V lost 0 bases and J 6 bases, leaving 9 bases between the germline ends. The chain's CDR3 is CASSQDLGSNEQFF. The CDR3 bases are TGCGCCAGCAGCCAAGATCTAGGCAGCAATGAGCAGTTCTTC.

V gene TRBV30 combines with J gene TRBJ1-5; 9 positions agree with TRBD1. The junction had 8 bases not matched to a gene; V was cut back by 7 bases and J by 4 bases. The germline CDR1 and CDR2 sequences are GTSNPN and SVGIG (reference sequence). The CDR3 loop spans 14 amino acids. For the CDR3, the DNA is TGTGCCTCGTCCGGACAGGGGAAAAATCAGCCCCAGCATTTT. This encodes CASSGQGKNQPQHF. Combining the CDR3 with reference TRBV30 and TRBJ1-5 gives the whole variable domain SQTIHQWPATLVQPVGSPLSLECTVEGTSNPNLYWYRQAAGRGLQLLFYSVGIGQISSEVPQNLSASRPQDRQFILSSKKLLLSDSGFYLCASSGQGKNQPQHFGDGTRLSIL.

The V gene is TRBV20-1, the J gene TRBJ2-5, with 10 bases aligning to TRBD1. The CDR3 sequence is 10 residues long. Germline V gene lookup returns CDR1 DFQATT and CDR2 SNEGSKA (reference sequence). The CDR3 sequence is CGQGEETQYF. In nucleotides, the CDR3 is TGCGGACAGGGGGAAGAGACCCAGTACTTC.

The CDR3: CASSPYPLAGGGEQFF. As DNA, the CDR3 is TGTGCCAGCAGTCCATACCCACTAGCGGGAGGCGGTGAGCAGTTCTTC. This chain links TRBV27 with TRBJ2-1, with 12 bases fitting TRBD2. Trimming at V came to 5 bases and at J to 9 bases, leaving 11 bases not matched to a gene. CDR3 size: 16 residues. The germline V gene has CDR1 MNHEY and CDR2 SMNVEV (reference sequence).

This clone was picked up a small number of times. The rearrangement joins TRBV14 to TRBJ1-5; D gene uncertain. CDR3 length: 15 amino acids. Germline CDR1 SGHDN, CDR2 FVKESK. V was shortened by 0 bases and J by 5 bases, with 11 bases between the two germline ends. CDR3 DNA: TGTGCCAGCAGCCAAGATAAGTACTTCGATCAGCCCCAGCATTTT. As protein: CASSQDKYFDQPQHF.

This clone appeared a few times. The rearrangement joins TRBV10-3 to TRBJ1-1, with no clear D. CDR1 and CDR2 from the germline V gene are ENHRY and SYGVKD. This CDR3 comprises 11 residues. V lost 1 base and J 8 bases, leaving 5 bases between the germline ends. The CDR3 region is CAISEFREAFF. The DNA of the CDR3 is TGTGCCATCAGTGAGTTTAGGGAAGCTTTCTTT.

V and J are TRBV4-1 and TRBJ2-4; no reliable D call. Germline V lookup: CDR1 MGHRA, CDR2 YSYEKL. The CDR3 is 17 residues long. Trimming stripped 1 base from V and 2 bases from J, with 15 bases between. The CDR3 sequence is CASSQGVGVLPKNIQYF. The CDR3 DNA follows: TGCGCCAGCAGCCAAGGGGTTGGGGTTCTCCCCAAAAACATTCAGTACTTC.

The chain links TRBV7-9 to TRBJ1-2; D unclear. CDR1 is SEHNR, CDR2 FQNEAQ, per germline (reference sequence). This CDR3 is 12 amino acids long. V was shortened by 6 bases and J by 2 bases, with 7 bases between the two germline ends. The CDR3 is CASRRENYGYTF. As DNA, the CDR3 is TGTGCCAGCAGGAGAGAAAACTATGGCTACACCTTC.

This clone turned up a few times. The chain is built from TRBV7-9 and TRBJ1-6; TRBD1 is a possible D gene (6 bases). Trimming removed 2 bases from V and 9 bases from J, with 11 bases in between. CDR3 size: 14 residues. The V gene's germline CDR1 is SEHNR and CDR2 FQNEAQ (reference sequence). In DNA form, the CDR3 reads TGTGCCAGCAGCTTACCGGGGGCGAGTTCACCCCTCCACTTT. It is translated as CASSLPGASSPLHF.

Details on this clone: One end of the junction varies from germline; a read error may be responsible. This chain joins TRBV9 and TRBJ2-4, with D perhaps matching TRBD1 (6 bases). The CDR3 spans 17 residues. The germline gives CDR1 SGDLS, CDR2 YYNGEE. The CDR3 DNA reads TGTGCCAGCAGCACTCGGGCCCTTACGGCCACCCTATCTCTAAGGGGGTTC. It is translated as CASSTRALTATLSLRGF. The full variable domain, with the rest looked up from reference TRBV9 and TRBJ2-4, is DSGVTQTPKHLITATGQRVTLRCSPRSGDLSVYWYQQSLDQGLQFLIQYYNGEERAKGNILERFSAQQFPDLHSELNLSSLELGDSALYFCASSTRALTATLSLRGFGAGTRLSVL.

This clone turned up a few times. The chain has TRBV7-2 and TRBJ2-4, with 9 bases aligning to TRBD2. Germline V CDR1 and CDR2: SGHTA, FQGNSA. J was trimmed by 0 bases and V by 7 bases; bases with no gene match: 7. The CDR3 has 16 residues. CDR3 bases: TGTGCCAGCAAACTAGCGGGCGTACAAGCCAAAAACATTCAGTACTTC. It is translated as CASKLAGVQAKNIQYF.

The chain carries TRBV11-2 and TRBJ2-1, with D perhaps matching TRBD2 (6 bases). V was shortened by 5 bases and J by 14 bases, with 16 bases between the two germline ends. This CDR3 is 12 amino acids long. CDR1 SGHAT and CDR2 FQNNGV come from the germline V gene. This chain's CDR3 is CASSLPGGEKFF. DNA of the CDR3: TGTGCCAGCAGCCTCCCCGGAGGGGAAAAGTTCTTC.

The chain is built from TRBV29-1 and TRBJ1-2; 10 bases align to TRBD1. This CDR3 is built from 12 residues. The junction had 6 bases not matched to a gene; V was cut back by 7 bases and J by 7 bases. Germline lookup yields CDR1 SQVTM and CDR2 ANQGSEA. The CDR3 protein is CSATGTGVGYTF. The CDR3 DNA sequence: TGCAGCGCAACCGGGACAGGGGTTGGCTACACCTTC.

This clone has only a few counts. This rearrangement joins TRBV20-1 to TRBJ2-4; D is uncertain. Trimming cost V 5 bases and J 0 bases, with 2 bases left between them. The length of the CDR3 is 11 residues. Germline CDR1 DFQATT, CDR2 SNEGSKA (reference sequence). CDR3 amino acids: CSAGAKNIQYF. The CDR3 DNA follows: TGCAGTGCTGGAGCCAAAAACATTCAGTACTTC.

The J gene is TRBJ2-7, the V gene TRBV7-2; D gene uncertain. Germline assignment: CDR1 SGHTA and CDR2 FQGNSA. There are 13 residues in the CDR3. V lost 3 bases and J 6 bases, leaving 12 bases between the germline ends. The CDR3 spells CASSLSFEAEQYV. For the CDR3, the DNA is TGTGCCAGCAGCTTGTCGTTTGAGGCCGAGCAGTACGTC.

The genes are TRBV6-5 and TRBJ1-1, with D possibly being TRBD1 (5 bases). With 2 bases removed from V and 6 bases from J, the gap between germline ends came to 16 bases. CDR1 and CDR2 from the germline V gene are MNHEY and SVGAGI. The CDR3 has 15 amino acids. DNA of the CDR3: TGTGCCAGCAGTTACGTGGGGCAGGGTAGGGCTGAAGCTTTCTTT. This translates into CASSYVGQGRAEAFF.

This clone has just one count. The V call is TRBV6-5, the J call TRBJ2-5; D is uncertain. Trimming left V 1 base short and J 7 bases short, with 4 bases between. Germline loops: CDR1 MNHEY, CDR2 SVGAGI. This CDR3 is built from 11 residues. Written as DNA, the CDR3 is TGTGCCAGCAGTTACTTGACGACCCAGTACTTC. It specifies CASSYLTTQYF.

The V call is TRBV30, the J call TRBJ1-2, with D maybe TRBD1 (5 bases). The CDR3 extends over 11 amino acids. Germline V gene sequence: CDR1 GTSNPN, CDR2 SVGIG (reference sequence). Trimming took off 5 bases at V and 1 base at J, with 5 bases between the two ends. The DNA of the CDR3 is TGTGCCTGGGACAGTAACTATGGCTACACCTTC. Its translation: CAWDSNYGYTF.

About this clone itself: A read error may produce the germline difference seen at one junction end. Within the sample, other DNA sequences also encode this same CDR3. V gene TRBV13 combines with J gene TRBJ1-2, with unresolved D. This CDR3 region has 11 residues. The germline gives CDR1 PRHDT, CDR2 FYEKMQ (reference sequence). CDR3 sequence reads: CASSLAGPGSF. CDR3 DNA: TGTGCCAGCAGCTTAGCCGGTCCCGGGAGCTTC.

The chain joins TRBV18 to TRBJ2-3, with D unresolved. Between the trimmed V and J ends, which lost 10 bases and 2 bases, there was a span of 13 bases. The CDR3 sequence is 13 residues long. In germline, CDR1 is KGHSH, CDR2 LQKENI. The CDR3, as DNA: TGTGCCAACTCCCTGCTGGACACAGATACGCAGTATTTT. Protein product: CANSLLDTDTQYF.

This clone was counted only a few times. The V and J genes are TRBV2 and TRBJ2-7; D is unresolved. CDR1 SNHLY and CDR2 FYNNEI come from the germline V gene. With 7 bases removed from V and 4 bases from J, the gap between germline ends came to 5 bases. The CDR3 sequence is 10 residues long. CDR3 coding DNA: TGTGCCAGCAAGTTATACGAGCAGTACTTC. It encodes CASKLYEQYF.

This clone was recorded a few times. Other nucleotide sequences in the sample specify the same CDR3. The genes are TRBV20-1 and TRBJ1-2; D might be TRBD1 (5 bases). This CDR3 has 11 amino acids. V was trimmed by 6 bases and J by 3 bases, leaving 8 bases between them. Germline CDR1 DFQATT, CDR2 SNEGSKA (reference sequence). Written as DNA, the CDR3 is TGCAGTGCAACGGGGGACTATGGCTACACCTTC. Its translation is CSATGDYGYTF.

J is TRBJ2-3 and V is TRBV5-4; 10 nucleotides match TRBD2. CDR1 and CDR2 from the germline V gene are SGHNT and YYREEE (reference sequence). This CDR3 is built from 18 residues. Trimming at V came to 3 bases and at J to 5 bases, leaving 15 bases not matched to a gene. The CDR3 region is CASSSSLSGRMGVDTQYF. The DNA for the CDR3 is TGTGCCAGCAGCTCCTCTCTTAGCGGGAGGATGGGAGTAGATACGCAGTATTTT.

The chain links TRBV7-3 to TRBJ2-1, with D tentatively TRBD2 (5 bases). V lost 2 bases, J lost 9 bases, and 11 bases lay in between. The CDR3 runs 13 residues. Germline values: CDR1 SGHTA, CDR2 FQGTGA. The CDR3 coding sequence is TGTGCCAGCAGCTTACCGAGTGGGAGTGAGCAGTTCTTC. It is translated as CASSLPSGSEQFF.